The next 18 T cell receptor beta chains were all read from a single sample in a study of regulatory T cells in long-lasting Graves disease. Researchers made TCR beta libraries by using iRepertoire HTBI primers and running Arm-PCR on CDR3 regions. MiXCR, applied by TCRdb to the multiplex PCR reads, yields one record per CDR3 protein. The sample records 450,000 to 650,000 distinct CDR3 sequences, around 15% being singletons. As for time point: newly diagnosed GD, antithyroid drugs for less than 3 months. Researchers made the TCR library from RNA that was extracted from PBMCs. A further study also used this sample, focusing on T cells in Graves' hyperthyroidism and ophthalmopathy.

The material was peripheral blood mononuclear cells (PBMCs), obtained at new diagnosis, from a patient treated with antithyroid drugs. All receptors derive from a woman aged 35 to 60 with Graves disease.

This chain links TRBV18 with TRBJ1-1, with D possibly matching TRBD1 (5 bases). Germline values: CDR1 KGHSH, CDR2 LQKENI. This CDR3 contains 14 residues. The ends were cut back, 2 bases at V and 2 bases at J, with 9 bases in the middle. The CDR3 bases are TGTGCCAGCTCACCAGAGGGGTTTAACACTGAAGCTTTCTTT. It translates to CASSPEGFNTEAFF.

This sequence joins TRBV6-2 or TRBV6-3 and TRBJ1-1, with 9 bases fitting TRBD1. V dropped 5 bases and J dropped 5; count of bases not matched to a gene: 6. The CDR3 has 14 residues. From germline, CDR1 is MNHEY and CDR2 SVGEGT. Here the CDR3 DNA reads TGTGCCAGCAGTGATTACAGGGGGCTTACTGAAGCTTTCTTT. Protein: CASSDYRGLTEAFF.

This clonotype was recorded at least ten times. The rearrangement joins TRBV12-3 or TRBV12-4 to TRBJ1-2; possible D gene TRBD1, 5 bases. The length of the CDR3 is 14 residues. V was trimmed by 4 bases and J by 3 bases, leaving 12 bases between them. CDR3 coding DNA: TGTGCCAGCAGTTCCGGGGGTAGTTACTATGGCTACACCTTC. This codes for CASSSGGSYYGYTF.

This clonotype was seen many times. The V and J genes are TRBV7-8 and TRBJ2-7; D unclear. The CDR3 totals 14 residues. Trimming took 1 base from V and 4 from J, leaving 11 bases between them. Germline loops: CDR1 SGHVS, CDR2 FQNEAQ. This CDR3 reads CASSLDVTLYEQYF. The DNA of the CDR3 is TGTGCCAGCAGCTTAGATGTCACGCTGTACGAGCAGTACTTC.

This chain joins TRBV10-3 and TRBJ1-1, with D possibly being TRBD1 (5 bases). Germline lookup yields CDR1 ENHRY and CDR2 SYGVKD. V lost 6 bases and J 4 bases, leaving 15 bases between the germline ends. The CDR3 sequence is 14 residues long. DNA for the CDR3: TGTGCCATCAGACAGTCGGGGGGAGGCACTGAAGCTTTCTTT. Amino acid sequence: CAIRQSGGGTEAFF.

This clonotype was recorded many times. The chain is built from TRBV6-2 or TRBV6-3 and TRBJ1-2; tentative D call: TRBD1 (6 bases). The V gene lost 4 bases and the J gene lost 2 bases, with 17 bases spanning the gap. The CDR3 contains 16 residues. The germline CDR1 and CDR2 sequences are MNHEY and SVGEGT. CDR3 bases: TGTGCCAGCAGTTCTCCCCCTGGACAGCCCAACTATGGCTACACCTTC. As protein: CASSSPPGQPNYGYTF.

The chain employs TRBV5-1 and TRBJ1-1, with unresolved D. Germline CDR1 and CDR2: SGHRS and YFSETQ. The CDR3 is 14 residues long. Trimming shortened V by 6 bases and J by 1 base, and 13 bases separated the two germline ends. The DNA for the CDR3 is TGCGCCAGCACCGACCTAATAGCGAACACTGAAGCTTTCTTT. Its translation is CASTDLIANTEAFF.

This chain joins TRBV14 and TRBJ1-2; TRBD1 might be the D (6 bases). The V gene's germline CDR1 is SGHDN and CDR2 FVKESK. The CDR3 contains 16 residues. Trimming cost V 1 base and J 8 bases, with 20 bases left between them. In nucleotides, the CDR3 is TGTGCCAGCAGCCAAGGAGGGGGAGGGGTGGCCTACGGCTACACCTTC. This sequence encodes CASSQGGGGVAYGYTF.

This rearrangement joins TRBV19 to TRBJ2-1; D is perhaps TRBD2 (6 bases). The germline V gene encodes CDR1 LNHDA and CDR2 SQIVND (reference sequence). This CDR3 has 12 amino acids. V lost 2 bases and J lost 8, with 7 bases in between. CDR3 sequence reads: CASSIPGDEQFF. The CDR3 coding sequence is TGTGCCAGTAGTATACCGGGGGATGAGCAGTTCTTC. The full variable domain, rest sourced from reference TRBV19 and TRBJ2-1, is DGGITQSPKYLFRKEGQNVTLSCEQNLNHDAMYWYRQDPGQGLRLIYYSQIVNDFQKGDIAEGYSVSREKKESFPLTVTSAQKNPTAFYLCASSIPGDEQFFGPGTRLTVL.

This chain connects TRBV19 to TRBJ2-7, with 7 bases identical to TRBD1. The CDR3 is 13 residues long. Looked up from germline, CDR1 is LNHDA and CDR2 is SQIVND (reference sequence). V lost 6 bases, J lost 7 bases, and 9 bases stayed unmatched. CDR3 sequence: CASRADRVGEQYF. CDR3 DNA sequence: TGTGCCAGTAGAGCCGACAGGGTGGGGGAGCAGTACTTC.

This clonotype showed up just a few times. The rearrangement links TRBV5-1 to TRBJ1-1; D might be TRBD1 (5 bases). This CDR3 contains 14 residues. CDR1 is SGHRS, CDR2 YFSETQ, per germline. V was pared by 2 bases and J by 3 bases, with 11 bases between. The chain's CDR3 is CASSLGASYTEAFF. CDR3 in DNA: TGCGCCAGCAGCTTAGGGGCCTCTTACACTGAAGCTTTCTTT.

A single count supports this clonotype. CDR3 region: CASKGSLTSPPDEQFF. In DNA form, the CDR3 reads TGTGCCAGCAAAGGCTCACTGACTAGCCCCCCCGATGAGCAGTTCTTC. This sequence joins TRBV2 and TRBJ2-1, with 7 bases matching TRBD2. The J segment lost 8 bases and the V segment lost 7 bases, leaving 17 bases of the junction unmatched. Germline V lookup: CDR1 SNHLY, CDR2 FYNNEI. The CDR3 length is 16 residues.

In this sample, this clonotype turned up many times. The rearrangement links TRBV2 to TRBJ2-5, with 12 bases that match TRBD1. The CDR3 runs 15 residues. The germline V gene has CDR1 SNHLY and CDR2 FYNNEI. The V and J ends lost 4 bases and 5 bases, in that order; junction bases with no gene match: 5. The CDR3 reads CASSGDRGLLETQYF. The CDR3 DNA is TGTGCCAGCAGTGGGGACAGGGGGCTTCTGGAGACCCAGTACTTC.

This clonotype was counted many times. The V call is TRBV19, the J call TRBJ2-1, with TRBD1 matching 8 bases. CDR3 size: 16 residues. CDR1 is LNHDA, CDR2 SQIVND, per germline (reference sequence). The J segment lost 3 bases and the V segment lost 5 bases, leaving 9 bases of the junction unmatched. Here the CDR3 reads CASSFRQGLFYNEQFF. The DNA of the CDR3 is TGTGCCAGTAGTTTCAGACAGGGGTTGTTCTACAATGAGCAGTTCTTC.

This clonotype appeared many times. V is TRBV12-3 or TRBV12-4 and J is TRBJ2-7; 7 positions agree with TRBD2. This CDR3 has 13 residues. Losses at the gene ends were 7 bases for V and 3 bases for J; bases not matched to a gene: 6. The CDR3 nucleotides are TGTGCCAGCAATCGGGGGGTAATCTACGAGCAGTACTTC. It encodes CASNRGVIYEQYF.

This clonotype was picked up a small number of times. The rearrangement joins TRBV12-5 to TRBJ1-3; D perhaps matches TRBD1 (5 bases). Germline CDR1 reads LGHNT; CDR2 reads FRNRAP. This CDR3 spans 14 amino acids. Trimming shortened V by 6 bases and J by 3 bases, and 12 bases separated the two germline ends. The CDR3 region is CASGLTGDGNTIYF. The CDR3, as DNA: TGTGCTAGTGGCCTAACGGGGGATGGAAACACCATATATTTT.

This clonotype was seen at least ten times. This CDR3 reads CSAPDTANYGYTF. In DNA, the CDR3 is TGCAGTGCTCCCGACACCGCTAACTATGGCTACACCTTC. This chain links TRBV20-1 with TRBJ1-2; no reliable D call. The V and J ends lost 5 bases and 0 bases respectively, with 10 bases between them. The CDR3 loop spans 13 amino acids. Germline V lookup: CDR1 DFQATT, CDR2 SNEGSKA (reference sequence).

This clonotype was seen many times. The rearrangement uses TRBV20-1 and TRBJ1-2; D gene uncertain. V lost 3 bases and J 4 bases, leaving 18 bases between the germline ends. This CDR3 contains 15 residues. Germline lookup yields CDR1 DFQATT and CDR2 SNEGSKA (reference sequence). CDR3 loop: CSARGGAEAIYGYTF. The CDR3 bases are TGCAGTGCTAGGGGAGGAGCGGAGGCGATCTATGGCTACACCTTC.